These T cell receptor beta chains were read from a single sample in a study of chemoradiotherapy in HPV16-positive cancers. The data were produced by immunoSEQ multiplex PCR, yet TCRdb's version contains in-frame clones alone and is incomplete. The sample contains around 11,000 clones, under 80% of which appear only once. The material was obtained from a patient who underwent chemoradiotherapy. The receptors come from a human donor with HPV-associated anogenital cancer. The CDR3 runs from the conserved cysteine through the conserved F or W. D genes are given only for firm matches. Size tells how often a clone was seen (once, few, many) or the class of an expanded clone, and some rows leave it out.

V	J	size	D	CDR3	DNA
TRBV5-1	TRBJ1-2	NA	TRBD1	CASSRDRGYGYTF	TGCGCCAGCAGCCGGGACAGAGGCTATGGCTACACCTTC
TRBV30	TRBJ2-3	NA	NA	CAWSPGGADTQYF	TGTGCCTGGAGTCCGGGGGGCGCCGATACGCAGTATTTT
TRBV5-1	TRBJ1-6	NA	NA	CASSRGTADSPLHF	TGCGCCAGCAGCCGCGGGACGGCGGATTCACCCCTCCACTTT
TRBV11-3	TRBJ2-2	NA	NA	CASSQGSWDDTGELFF	TGTGCCAGCAGCCAAGGGTCTTGGGATGACACCGGGGAGCTGTTTTTT
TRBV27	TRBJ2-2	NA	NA	CASSLDITNTGELFF	TGTGCCAGCAGCTTGGACATAACGAACACCGGGGAGCTGTTTTTT
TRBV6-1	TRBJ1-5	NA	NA	CASTPGSNQPQHF	TGTGCCAGTACCCCGGGTAGCAATCAGCCCCAGCATTTT
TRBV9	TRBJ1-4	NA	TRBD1	CASSPGTGPFEKLFF	TGTGCCAGCAGCCCAGGGACAGGGCCATTTGAAAAACTGTTTTTT
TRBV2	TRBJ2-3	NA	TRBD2	CASRPGGLAADTQYF	TGTGCCAGCAGGCCAGGGGGACTAGCCGCAGATACGCAGTATTTT
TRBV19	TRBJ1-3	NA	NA	CASSIPRTIYF	TGTGCCAGTAGTATTCCTCGCACCATATATTTT
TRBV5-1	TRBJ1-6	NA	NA	CASSRAGDSPLHF	TGCGCCAGCAGCCGAGCAGGGGATTCACCCCTCCACTTT
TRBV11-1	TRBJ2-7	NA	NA	CASSFGRGGYEQYF	TGTGCCAGCAGCTTCGGCAGGGGAGGTTACGAGCAGTACTTC
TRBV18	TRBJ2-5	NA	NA	CASSPLTGETQYF	TGTGCCAGCTCACCACTGACGGGAGAGACCCAGTACTTC
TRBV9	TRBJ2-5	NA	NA	CASSVGTIQETQYF	TGTGCCAGCAGCGTCGGGACAATACAAGAGACCCAGTACTTC
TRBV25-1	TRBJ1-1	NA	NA	CASSALGLMNTEAFF	TGTGCCAGCAGTGCTCTAGGACTGATGAACACTGAAGCTTTCTTT
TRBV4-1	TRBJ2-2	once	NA	CASSQAEGGGTGELFF	TGCGCCAGCAGCCAAGCCGAGGGGGGCGGGACCGGGGAGCTGTTTTTT
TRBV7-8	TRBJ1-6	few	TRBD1	CASSAQPPGQGGSPLHF	TGTGCCAGCAGCGCCCAACCACCGGGACAGGGGGGTTCACCCCTCCACTTT
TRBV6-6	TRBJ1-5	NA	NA	CASSQPTRPSPQHF	TGTGCCAGCAGCCAACCGACGAGACCTTCGCCCCAGCATTTT
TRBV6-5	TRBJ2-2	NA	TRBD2	CASLDTGGYTGELFF	TGTGCCAGCCTCGATACCGGGGGGTATACCGGGGAGCTGTTTTTT
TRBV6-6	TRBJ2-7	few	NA	CATNWADEQYF	TGTGCCACCAATTGGGCCGACGAGCAGTACTTC
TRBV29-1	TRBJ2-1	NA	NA	CSVDFNEQFF	TGCAGCGTTGATTTTAATGAGCAGTTCTTC
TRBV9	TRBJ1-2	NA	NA	CASSVAGETNYGYTF	TGTGCCAGCAGCGTAGCTGGGGAGACAAACTATGGCTACACCTTC
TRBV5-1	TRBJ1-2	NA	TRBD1	CASSLDRGGYTF	TGCGCCAGCAGCTTAGACAGGGGTGGCTACACCTTC
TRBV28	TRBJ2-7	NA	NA	CASKTTGLFYEQYF	TGTGCCAGTAAGACAACCGGACTGTTCTACGAGCAGTACTTC
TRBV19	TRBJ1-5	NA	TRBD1	CASSVTGGRGNQPQHF	TGTGCCAGTAGCGTGACAGGGGGTAGGGGCAATCAGCCCCAGCATTTT
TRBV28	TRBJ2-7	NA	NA	CASTMTGGSYEQYF	TGTGCCAGCACCATGACAGGAGGTTCCTACGAGCAGTACTTC
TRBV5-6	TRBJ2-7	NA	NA	CASSLASSYEQYF	TGTGCCAGCAGCTTGGCTAGCTCCTACGAGCAGTACTTC
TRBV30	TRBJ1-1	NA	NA	CAWSRDSGAFF	TGTGCCTGGAGTCGAGACAGCGGAGCTTTCTTT
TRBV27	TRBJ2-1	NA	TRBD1	CASSQTGRYDNEQFF	TGTGCCAGCAGTCAGACAGGGAGATACGACAATGAGCAGTTCTTC
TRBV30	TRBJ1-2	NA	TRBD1	CAWGTGQVGYTF	TGTGCCTGGGGGACAGGTCAGGTTGGCTACACCTTC
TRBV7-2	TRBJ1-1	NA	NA	CASSALSAVTEAFF	TGTGCCAGCAGCGCGCTATCGGCCGTCACTGAAGCTTTCTTT
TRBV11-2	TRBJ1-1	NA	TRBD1	CASSARQGSTEAFF	TGTGCCAGCAGCGCCCGACAGGGGAGCACTGAAGCTTTCTTT
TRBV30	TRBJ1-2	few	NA	CAWSVGTHSTIYGYTF	TGTGCCTGGAGTGTAGGGACCCATTCAACCATCTATGGCTACACCTTC
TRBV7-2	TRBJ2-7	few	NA	CASSLYGVGTYEQYF	TGTGCCAGCAGCTTATACGGTGTAGGGACCTACGAGCAGTACTTC
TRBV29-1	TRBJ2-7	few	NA	CSVSAGRHEQYF	TGCAGCGTTTCCGCCGGGAGACACGAGCAGTACTTC
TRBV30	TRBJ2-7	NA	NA	CAWSVNSYEQYF	TGTGCCTGGAGTGTAAACTCCTACGAGCAGTACTTC
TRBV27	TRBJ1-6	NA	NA	CASRFGGVRFGSPLHF	TGTGCCAGCAGGTTCGGCGGGGTCAGATTTGGGTCACCCCTCCACTTT
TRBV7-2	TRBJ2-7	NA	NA	CASSLDDASYEQYF	TGTGCCAGCAGCTTGGACGACGCCTCCTACGAGCAGTACTTC
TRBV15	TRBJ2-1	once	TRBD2	CATSRVLAANNEQFF	TGTGCCACCAGCAGAGTACTAGCGGCCAACAATGAGCAGTTCTTC
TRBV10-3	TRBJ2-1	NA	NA	CAIRSDSYNEQFF	TGTGCCATCAGGAGTGACAGCTACAATGAGCAGTTCTTC
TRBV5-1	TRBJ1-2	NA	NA	CASSLDQNYGYTF	TGCGCCAGCAGCTTGGACCAGAACTATGGCTACACCTTC
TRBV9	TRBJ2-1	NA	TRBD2	CASSRGKRGYNEQFF	TGTGCCAGCAGCCGCGGGAAGCGGGGTTACAATGAGCAGTTCTTC
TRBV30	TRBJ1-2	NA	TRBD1	CAWTWDQTGGLGYTF	TGTGCCTGGACGTGGGACCAGACAGGGGGGCTTGGCTACACCTTC
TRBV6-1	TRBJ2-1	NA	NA	CASGETYAEQFF	TGTGCCAGCGGGGAAACCTACGCTGAGCAGTTCTTC
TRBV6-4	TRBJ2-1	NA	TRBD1	CASSDATGGNEQFF	TGTGCCAGCAGTGACGCCACAGGGGGGAATGAGCAGTTCTTC
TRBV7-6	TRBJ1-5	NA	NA	CASSVTGYQPQHF	TGTGCCAGCAGCGTCACAGGGTATCAGCCCCAGCATTTT
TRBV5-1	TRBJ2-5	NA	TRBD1	CVSGTGGSETQYF	TGCGTGTCCGGGACAGGGGGGAGTGAGACCCAGTACTTC
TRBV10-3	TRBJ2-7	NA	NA	CAISESGQGSYEQYF	TGTGCCATCAGTGAGTCGGGTCAGGGCTCCTACGAGCAGTACTTC
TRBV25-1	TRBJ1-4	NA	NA	CASSESTQTEKLFF	TGTGCCAGCAGTGAATCCACCCAAACTGAAAAACTGTTTTTT
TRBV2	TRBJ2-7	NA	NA	CASRAPGQNFYEQYF	TGTGCCAGCAGGGCCCCGGGACAAAATTTCTACGAGCAGTACTTC
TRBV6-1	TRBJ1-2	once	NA	CASLIQANYGYTF	TGTGCCAGTCTTATACAGGCAAACTATGGCTACACCTTC
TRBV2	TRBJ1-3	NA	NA	CASSESRSFSGNTIYF	TGTGCCAGCAGTGAAAGTCGCAGCTTCTCTGGAAACACCATATATTTT
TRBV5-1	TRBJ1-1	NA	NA	CASGRGVNTEAFF	TGCGCCAGCGGGCGGGGTGTCAACACTGAAGCTTTCTTT
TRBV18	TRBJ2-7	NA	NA	CASSPSQGTYEQYF	TGTGCCAGCTCACCTTCACAGGGTACCTACGAGCAGTACTTC
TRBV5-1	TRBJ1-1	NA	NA	CASGRQPNTEAFF	TGCGCCAGCGGCCGACAGCCGAACACTGAAGCTTTCTTT
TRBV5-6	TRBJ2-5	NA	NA	CASSLSHRGWEETQYF	TGTGCCAGCAGCTTGTCTCATCGGGGGTGGGAAGAGACCCAGTACTTC
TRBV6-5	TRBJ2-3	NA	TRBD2	CASSYSGAADTQYF	TGTGCCAGCAGTTACAGCGGGGCCGCAGATACGCAGTATTTT